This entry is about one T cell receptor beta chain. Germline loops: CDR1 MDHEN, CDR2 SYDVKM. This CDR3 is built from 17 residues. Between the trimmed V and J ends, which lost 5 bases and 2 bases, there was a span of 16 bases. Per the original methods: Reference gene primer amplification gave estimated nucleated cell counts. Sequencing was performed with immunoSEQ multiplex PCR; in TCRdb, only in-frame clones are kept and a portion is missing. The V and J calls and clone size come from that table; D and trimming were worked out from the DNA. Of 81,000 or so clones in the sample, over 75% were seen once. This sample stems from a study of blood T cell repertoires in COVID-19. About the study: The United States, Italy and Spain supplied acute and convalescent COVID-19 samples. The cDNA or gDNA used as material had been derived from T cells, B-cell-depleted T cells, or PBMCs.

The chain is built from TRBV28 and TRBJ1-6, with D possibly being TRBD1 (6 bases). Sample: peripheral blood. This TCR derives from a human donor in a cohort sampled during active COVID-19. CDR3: CASSTPGQSAYNSPLHF. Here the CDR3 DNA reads TGTGCCAGCAGTACCCCAGGACAGTCAGCCTATAATTCACCCCTCCACTTT.